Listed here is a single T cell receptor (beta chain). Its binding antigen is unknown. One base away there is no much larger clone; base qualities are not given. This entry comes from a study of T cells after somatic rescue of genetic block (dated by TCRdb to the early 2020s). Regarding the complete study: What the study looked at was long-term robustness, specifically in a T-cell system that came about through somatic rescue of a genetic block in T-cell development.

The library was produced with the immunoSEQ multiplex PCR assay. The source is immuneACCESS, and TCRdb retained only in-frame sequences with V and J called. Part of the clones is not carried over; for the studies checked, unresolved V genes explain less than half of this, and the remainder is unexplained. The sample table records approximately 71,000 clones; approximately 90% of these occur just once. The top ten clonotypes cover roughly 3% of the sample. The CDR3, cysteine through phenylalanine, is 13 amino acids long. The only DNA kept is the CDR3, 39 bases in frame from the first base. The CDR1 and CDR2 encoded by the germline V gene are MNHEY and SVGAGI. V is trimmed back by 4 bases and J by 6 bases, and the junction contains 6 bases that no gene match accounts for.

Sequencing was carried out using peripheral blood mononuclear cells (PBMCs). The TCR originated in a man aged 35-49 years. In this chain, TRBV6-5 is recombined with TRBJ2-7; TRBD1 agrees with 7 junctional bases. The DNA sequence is TGTGCCAGCAGTTCCGACAGGGCTCGCGAGCAGTACTTC. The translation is CASSSDRAREQYF.